This T cell receptor beta chain was captured in a study of blood T cell repertoires in COVID-19. Across the whole study: Sample material is recorded as cDNA or gDNA derived from T cells, B-cell-depleted T cells, or PBMCs.

This CDR3 comprises 15 residues. Germline V gene data show CDR1 as SGHRS and CDR2 as YFSETQ. V lost 4 bases and J lost 4, with 12 bases in between. TCRdb's table, derived via immunoSEQ multiplex PCR, lists solely in-frame clones and lacks some. The sample lists roughly 110,000 clones, 70% to 90% occurring once. The sample consisted of peripheral blood. The sequence was obtained from a man aged 40-50 years with acute or convalescent COVID-19. The V gene is TRBV5-1, the J gene TRBJ2-6; D is possibly TRBD1 (6 bases). CDR3 protein: CASSTRGSGANVLTF. In DNA form, the CDR3 reads TGCGCCAGCAGCACCAGGGGTTCCGGGGCCAACGTCCTGACTTTC.